These T cell receptor beta chains were read from a single sample in a study of shared T cell receptors in the human thymus. Generated by immunoSEQ multiplex PCR, the TCRdb table keeps only in-frame clones and is missing some. The repertoire holds over 650,000 clones, with around 87% as singletons. The same sample was also used in a study of human thymus T cells.

Source material: thymocytes. The receptors stem from a boy younger than two with a congenital heart defect. Each CDR3 is given with its conserved first and last residue. Fields, in order: D gene, clone size, J gene, V gene, CDR3 length, CDR3 DNA, CDR3 protein. The D gene is left open where the match is weak. The size of a clone is reported for some rows only, either as once, few or many, or as a class for expanded clones.

TRBD1 | . | TRBJ2-7 | TRBV5-1 | 17 | TGCGCCAGCAGCTTGGAGTTGACAGGGGGCCGATTCTACGAGCAGTACTTC | CASSLELTGGRFYEQYF
. | once | TRBJ2-5 | TRBV19 | 15 | TGTGCCAGTAGTGCCCCTCGGTCCCCCCAAGAGACCCAGTACTTC | CASSAPRSPQETQYF
. | . | TRBJ2-3 | TRBV28 | 14 | TGTGCCAGCAGTGGTGGGGGGAGGAGGGATACGCAGTATTTT | CASSGGGRRDTQYF
TRBD2 | . | TRBJ2-1 | TRBV5-6 | 15 | TGTGCCAGCAGCTTGCAGCGGGAGCCCTACAATGAGCAGTTCTTC | CASSLQREPYNEQFF
TRBD1 | few | TRBJ2-4 | TRBV5-8 | 18 | TGTGCCAGCAGCTTGGGAGGGACAGCCCGACTAGCCAAAAACATTCAGTACTTC | CASSLGGTARLAKNIQYF
. | . | TRBJ2-7 | TRBV30 | 14 | TGTGCCTGGAGTGTACTCGGGGAAGCCTACGAGCAGTACTTC | CAWSVLGEAYEQYF
. | . | TRBJ1-2 | TRBV4-3 | 15 | TGCGCCAGCAGCCGACAAAGGGGCGATAACTATGGCTACACCTTC | CASSRQRGDNYGYTF
TRBD2 | . | TRBJ2-3 | TRBV7-9 | 15 | TGTGCCAGCAGCCCTCGACTAGCGGGGAGCGGAACGCAGTATTTT | CASSPRLAGSGTQYF
. | . | TRBJ2-7 | TRBV14 | 16 | TGTGCCAGCAGCCAAGAGAATGGCGGGGAGCCCTACGAGCAGTACTTC | CASSQENGGEPYEQYF
. | . | TRBJ2-1 | TRBV16 | 16 | TGTGCCAGCAGCCAAGGGGCTAGCGACTCCTACAATGAGCAGTTCTTC | CASSQGASDSYNEQFF
TRBD2 | . | TRBJ2-2 | TRBV9 | 15 | TGTGCCAGCAAAAGTAGTGGGACTACTACCGGGGAGCTGTTTTTT | CASKSSGTTTGELFF
TRBD1 | . | TRBJ1-5 | TRBV6-1 | 16 | TGTGCCAGCAGTGTTTCCCCCGACAGGGGCAATCAGCCCCAGCATTTT | CASSVSPDRGNQPQHF
. | . | TRBJ2-2 | TRBV4-3 | 16 | TGCGCCAGCAGCCACCGCAGGCTTGGATTAGGCGGGGAGCTGTTTTTT | CASSHRRLGLGGELFF
TRBD1 | few | TRBJ1-4 | TRBV10-3 | 21 | TGTGCCATCAGTGATGCCGTCCCAGGGGGCAGAGTGGATAGGACTAATGAAAAACTGTTTTTT | CAISDAVPGGRVDRTNEKLFF
TRBD2 | . | TRBJ2-7 | TRBV7-9 | 19 | TGTGCCAGCACCACAGACACCGGGACTAGCGGGAGAGGGGCCTACGAGCAGTACTTC | CASTTDTGTSGRGAYEQYF
TRBD1 | . | TRBJ2-3 | TRBV6-5 | 14 | TGTGCCAGCAGTCGGGTCGGTCACAGGGGTACGCAGTATTTT | CASSRVGHRGTQYF
. | . | TRBJ1-2 | TRBV30 | 16 | TGTGCCAACTTGCCGAGGGAGGCCCTTCGGAACTATGGCTACACCTTC | CANLPREALRNYGYTF
TRBD2 | . | TRBJ2-1 | TRBV7-6 | 16 | TGTGCCAGCAGCTTAGGATCACTAGCGAGATACAATGAGCAGTTCTTC | CASSLGSLARYNEQFF
. | . | TRBJ1-4 | TRBV27 | 15 | TGTGCCAGCAAGGGTGGGGGCTCGTCTAATGAAAAACTGTTTTTT | CASKGGGSSNEKLFF
TRBD2 | . | TRBJ2-1 | TRBV14 | 16 | TGTGCCAGCAGCCAAAAGCGGGGGGTTCGATACAATGAGCAGTTCTTC | CASSQKRGVRYNEQFF
. | . | TRBJ1-6 | TRBV28 | 13 | TGTGCCAGCAGTTTCAGGACATCTTCCCCCCTCCACTTT | CASSFRTSSPLHF
. | . | TRBJ1-5 | TRBV19 | 14 | TGTGCCAGTGCTGGGGAGGGGATTTCGCAGCCCCAGCATTTT | CASAGEGISQPQHF
TRBD1 | . | TRBJ2-2 | TRBV5-6 | 14 | TGTGCCAGCAGGACCACAGGGGACACCGGGGAGCTGTTTTTT | CASRTTGDTGELFF
. | . | TRBJ1-2 | TRBV27 | 17 | TGTGCCACCGGGAACTTGTCTGGTAGGGGGGGTGACTATGGCTACACCTTC | CATGNLSGRGGDYGYTF
TRBD2 | . | TRBJ2-5 | TRBV7-3 | 15 | TGTGCCAGCAGCCCAAGCGGGGGGGCCCAAGAGACCCAGTACTTC | CASSPSGGAQETQYF
TRBD1 | . | TRBJ1-2 | TRBV15 | 15 | TGTGCCACCAGCAGAGAGGGGACAGGGGGCTACGGCTACACCTTC | CATSREGTGGYGYTF
. | . | TRBJ1-5 | TRBV12-2 | 10 | TGTGCAAGTCGCCCCCTACCCCAGCATTTT | CASRPLPQHF
TRBD1 | . | TRBJ2-2 | TRBV6-5 | 14 | TGTGCCAGCAGTTACGAGGGGGCGGCCGGGGAGCTGTTTTTT | CASSYEGAAGELFF
TRBD1 | . | TRBJ1-3 | TRBV28 | 17 | TGTGCCAGCAGTCCCGGGACAGTCCTCACCTCTGGAAACACCATATATTTT | CASSPGTVLTSGNTIYF
TRBD1 | . | TRBJ2-7 | TRBV6-1 | 13 | TGTGCCAGCTATTGGACAGGGGAAAACGAGCAGTACTTC | CASYWTGENEQYF
TRBD2 | . | TRBJ2-1 | TRBV11-2 | 16 | TGTGCCAGCAGCCCAGAGGGAAGCGGGGGGAATGGTGAGCAGTTCTTC | CASSPEGSGGNGEQFF
TRBD2 | . | TRBJ2-7 | TRBV5-1 | 16 | TGCGCCAGCCGCGAACCGGGACTAGCGGGAGACGGCGAGCAGTACTTC | CASREPGLAGDGEQYF
TRBD1 | . | TRBJ1-2 | TRBV7-9 | 13 | TGTGCCAGCAGCTTGACAGGGACGTATGGCTACACCTTC | CASSLTGTYGYTF
. | . | TRBJ1-2 | TRBV28 | 15 | TGTGCCAGCAGTCCTAGACCTAGCGGAAAGAATGGCTACACCTTC | CASSPRPSGKNGYTF
. | . | TRBJ1-1 | TRBV11-2 | 13 | TGTGCCAGCAGGTCGACAGGCCACACTGAAGCTTTCTTT | CASRSTGHTEAFF
. | . | TRBJ2-7 | TRBV11-2 | 15 | TGTGCCAGCAGCCCAGGGTCTAGCGCCCTCCGGGAGCAGTACTTC | CASSPGSSALREQYF
. | . | TRBJ1-1 | TRBV28 | 15 | TGTGCCAGCAGTTTCTTTCAACAGGGAGATACTGAAGCTTTCTTT | CASSFFQQGDTEAFF
. | . | TRBJ2-7 | TRBV13 | 17 | TGTGCCAGCAGCCTGACTCAGAGGAAAACAAGGAACTACGAGCAGTACTTC | CASSLTQRKTRNYEQYF
TRBD1 | . | TRBJ2-3 | TRBV5-1 | 15 | TGCGCCAGCAGCTTGGGACAGGGGAAGTGGGATACGCAGTATTTT | CASSLGQGKWDTQYF
. | . | TRBJ2-3 | TRBV11-2 | 16 | TGTGCCAGCAGCCCGGTCTCGGGTAATGGGACAGATACGCAGTATTTT | CASSPVSGNGTDTQYF
TRBD2 | . | TRBJ2-7 | TRBV5-5 | 16 | TGTGCCAGCAGCCGCATTAGCGGGTCCCCAACCTACGAGCAGTACTTC | CASSRISGSPTYEQYF
TRBD1 | . | TRBJ1-5 | TRBV4-1 | 14 | TGCGCCAGCAGCCAAGGACAGGGAGGTCAGCCCCAGCATTTT | CASSQGQGGQPQHF
. | . | TRBJ1-6 | TRBV10-1 | 15 | TGCGCCAGCAGTGAGTCCAGCTCCTATAATTCACCCCTCCACTTT | CASSESSSYNSPLHF
. | . | TRBJ2-3 | TRBV5-6 | 13 | TGTGCCAGCAGCTTTACCACAATAGATACGCAGTATTTT | CASSFTTIDTQYF